This T cell receptor beta chain was identified during a study of cytomegalovirus exposure and HLA in healthy donors (dated by TCRdb to the late 2010s). Context from the whole study: An earlier analysis of about 530 of the donors reported around 280 Gb of sequence data and 100 million to 120 million unique TCR beta sequences obtained from some 200 million T cells. An early release that covered about 600 HLA-typed donors contained approximately 300 gigabases of sequencing data and 80 million or so unique TCR sequences. Of the roughly 400 genotyped donors, roughly 85% fell in the genetic ancestry cluster associated with self-reported Caucasian donors. The study aimed to test whether signatures of past pathogen exposure could be identified by cataloging public T cell receptors. Using immunosequencing, the study profiled T cell repertoires from fewer than 850 subjects and related those repertoires to cytomegalovirus serostatus. A separate validation cohort of more than 100 different subjects was used in addition to the roughly 700-subject first cohort. To predict cytomegalovirus infection status, the study brought together high-throughput TCR immunosequencing, statistical association of individual TCRs with disease status, and machine learning. A later analysis re-analyzed previously published TCR beta repertoires from 550 to 700 donors and added high-resolution HLA genotyping to study TCR occurrence patterns. In the later analysis, no new phenotypic data were used to find candidate immune exposures; instead, reliance was placed on TCR beta sequences and their occurrence across donors. An earlier analysis of around 540 of the donors applied high-throughput TCR beta sequencing to assess whether each TCR beta V gene segment acted as functional or pseudogenic. Donor age, sex, ethnicity and CMV serostatus were compiled alongside the repertoire data. Genome-wide SNP genotypes for about 65% of the roughly 670 donors were used in a later genetic analysis, which treated that subset as a discovery cohort. All discovery cohort repertoires had been generated using a single sequencing platform. HLA typing covered class I and class II loci at four-digit resolution. Typing coverage varied by locus: 629-630 donors for A, B, C, DRB1 and DQB1; some 520 for DQA1; some 610 for DPA1; 450 to 480 for DPB1. Four or five DR-DQ haplotypes were treated as single units for association and clustering because of strong linkage in the cohort. On average, roughly 240,000 unique TCR beta nucleotide sequences were sequenced per donor among 398 genotyped donors of the cohort, with about 17% of those sequences being non-productive.

V gives up 3 bases and J gives up 5 bases, and the segment between their germline ends measures 13 bases. Inclusive of the bounding cysteine and phenylalanine, the CDR3 is 14 residues long. Only CDR3 DNA is held: 42 bases, read in frame from base 1. As encoded in the germline V gene, CDR1 is SGHVS while CDR2 is FNYEAQ. The library came from the immunoSEQ multiplex PCR assay. For the multiplex PCR, a mixture combining 60 forward primers for TCR Vbeta segments and 13 reverse primers for TCR Jbeta segments was used. The CDR3 region of rearranged TCR beta genes was amplified from genomic DNA with a multiplex PCR assay. On the Illumina HiSeq System, the amplified TCR beta libraries were sequenced as 87-base-pair reads. The original methods were these. In a later analysis, 70 million to 95 million unique TCR beta chains were counted across the approximately 620 repertoires, and about 10 million of these chains were shared by at least two donors. Raw reads were error-corrected and collapsed into unique sequences with a nearest-neighbor algorithm that merged closely related sequences to remove PCR and sequencing errors. Alignment of CDR3 sequences to IMGT reference sequences was used to assign V, D and J gene segments. For a sequence to be retained, at least a six-nucleotide match to both a V gene segment and a J gene segment was required. A rearrangement was called productive if the CDR3 had no stop codons and remained in frame with V and J, and every other rearrangement was called non-productive. CDR3 was defined according to IMGT convention as the region running from the second conserved V-encoded cysteine to the conserved J-encoded phenylalanine. The earlier analysis of 500 to 600 of the donors excluded sequences that lacked an unambiguous match to a single V gene segment. An earlier analysis of 500 to 700 of the donors classified V segments as functional when productive rearrangements were above 56.7% and as segregating when the standard deviation between donors was above 5%. A statistical classification framework was developed to diagnose cytomegalovirus status using the catalog of TCR beta chain sequences. V and J gene assignment, in a later analysis, came from comparing TCR nucleotide sequences with IMGT/GENE-DB human TR gene sequences. In a later analysis, CDR3 sequences and most-parsimonious VDJ recombination scenarios were assigned using the TCRdist pipeline. In a later analysis, each TCR beta chain was defined by its CDR3 amino acid sequence together with its V-gene family, and reads without a unique V-gene family were excluded. In a later analysis, 450 to 600 highly shared, low-generation-probability nucleotide sequences were removed to address suspected cross-contamination and a sequencing artifact. A later analysis calculated a clonal expansion index for each public chain from normalized within-repertoire ranks of inferred template counts. Generation probabilities in a later analysis came from a VDJ recombination model fitted to out-of-frame rearrangements, and those results were checked against IGoR. In a later analysis, hypergeometric tests were used to score TCR-TCR, TCR-HLA and TCR-CMV co-occurrence, with a repertoire-size bias correction applied to TCR pairs. To estimate false discovery rates, a later analysis permuted the HLA or CMV assignments 20 times. In a later analysis, co-occurring TCRs were grouped using DBSCAN, and TCRdist sequence similarity was added for clustering within HLA-allele-positive subsets. For co-occurrence clustering, repertoires with fewer than 30,000 or more than 120,000 public chains were excluded, along with several repertoires with anomalous nucleotide sharing. This is the immuneACCESS table as TCRdb keeps it, with only in-frame sequences that have V and J called. A part of the clones is gone; compared with another copy, unresolved V genes explain less than half, and the rest is unexplained. The D gene and trimming were derived from the DNA, and the V and J assignments and clone size from that table. The sample has some 170,000 clones on record, 75% of them singletons. The ten largest clones capture around 3% of the sample.

The count of this clone is one. The antigen this receptor binds is unknown. Qualities for individual bases were not recorded, and no much larger clone is one base off. Results the study describes overall, beyond this receptor: Only TCR beta chains were sequenced in this cohort, and the absence of alpha or paired-chain data limited detectable features. Compared with equally common non-associated chains, HLA-associated TCR beta chains in a later analysis were more clonally expanded and had lower generation probabilities. A later genetic analysis associated a missense DCLRE1C variant with V-gene and J-gene trimming of TCR beta chains, and an independent cohort replicated the association. Most TCR sequences were seen in very few donors, while some public TCRs were found in many individuals. Cytomegalovirus status was reported to be diagnosed by the classifier with high specificity and sensitivity in both the original and validation cohorts. A further reported finding was that TCR beta sequences accurately predicted the HLA-A and HLA-B alleles for most subjects in the first cohort. When HLA alleles, especially DR and DQ, strongly co-occurred, TCR associations were difficult to assign to individual alleles. Sequencing depth was assumed to be roughly uniform across donors in the presence/absence analyses, though that assumption may not hold. A later analysis found that most CMV-associated TCR beta chains appeared HLA-restricted, with HLA associations seemingly driven largely by CMV exposure. A later genetic analysis reported fewer N-insertions in productive TCRs among donors in an Asian-associated ancestry cluster than the roughly 690-donor mean. An earlier analysis of roughly 570 of the donors showed that most TCR beta V segments appeared in productive rearrangements either about 87% or about 30% of the time, which broadly matched IMGT annotations. For the cohort, immune exposure information was limited to CMV serostatus. Several of the top co-occurrence clusters appeared to be linked to parvovirus B19, influenza, CMV and Epstein-Barr virus, according to a later analysis. The study gave a list of some 150 TCR beta chains associated with cytomegalovirus. HLA typing was unavailable for some donors at each locus, so association tests used only the typed subset. Correlated functional status among segregating V segments might be attributable to linkage disequilibrium, but an unknown experimental factor could not be ruled out. Because counts were too low, approximately 15 rarely observed V segments, including chromosome 9 orphons, were excluded from the earlier analysis of 587 of the donors. It was suggested by the authors that the approach could potentially be generalized to other disease states and immunological phenotypes. In a later analysis, about 17,000 TCR beta sequences were associated with specific HLA alleles at a false discovery rate of 0.05. A few of the identified cytomegalovirus-associated TCR beta chains were confirmed in vitro to be specific for cytomegalovirus antigens. Some IMGT-functional V segments, including TRBV6-2 and TRBV6-3, could not be distinguished by the 87-base-pair reads and were therefore excluded. A cluster of highly shared sequence variants was judged likely to be a technical artifact of the sequencing pipeline. A later analysis found that TCR association rates varied across HLA loci, with DRB1 alleles showing the most associated TCRs and HLA-C alleles the fewest.

In total, 600 or so healthy bone marrow donors made up the cohort. At the time of sampling, all cohort members were nominally healthy, though unrecorded immune exposures were likely present. The donor was CMV seropositive and was included in the group of 250 to 350 seropositive cohort members. Every donor gave a peripheral blood sample, and the peripheral blood mononuclear cells from that sample were used for TCR beta sequencing. The Qiagen DNeasy Blood Extraction Kit was used to extract genomic DNA from the blood cell samples. The chain links TRBV7-6 with TRBJ2-5; tentative D gene TRBD2, with 5 bases matching. The sequence was obtained from a woman aged 45-65 years in good health and CMV-seropositive. Sequences were obtained from PBMCs. The DNA sequence follows: TGTGCCAGCAGCTTTGGGTGGGAGCGGGAGACCCAGTACTTC. Translated, this gives CASSFGWERETQYF.